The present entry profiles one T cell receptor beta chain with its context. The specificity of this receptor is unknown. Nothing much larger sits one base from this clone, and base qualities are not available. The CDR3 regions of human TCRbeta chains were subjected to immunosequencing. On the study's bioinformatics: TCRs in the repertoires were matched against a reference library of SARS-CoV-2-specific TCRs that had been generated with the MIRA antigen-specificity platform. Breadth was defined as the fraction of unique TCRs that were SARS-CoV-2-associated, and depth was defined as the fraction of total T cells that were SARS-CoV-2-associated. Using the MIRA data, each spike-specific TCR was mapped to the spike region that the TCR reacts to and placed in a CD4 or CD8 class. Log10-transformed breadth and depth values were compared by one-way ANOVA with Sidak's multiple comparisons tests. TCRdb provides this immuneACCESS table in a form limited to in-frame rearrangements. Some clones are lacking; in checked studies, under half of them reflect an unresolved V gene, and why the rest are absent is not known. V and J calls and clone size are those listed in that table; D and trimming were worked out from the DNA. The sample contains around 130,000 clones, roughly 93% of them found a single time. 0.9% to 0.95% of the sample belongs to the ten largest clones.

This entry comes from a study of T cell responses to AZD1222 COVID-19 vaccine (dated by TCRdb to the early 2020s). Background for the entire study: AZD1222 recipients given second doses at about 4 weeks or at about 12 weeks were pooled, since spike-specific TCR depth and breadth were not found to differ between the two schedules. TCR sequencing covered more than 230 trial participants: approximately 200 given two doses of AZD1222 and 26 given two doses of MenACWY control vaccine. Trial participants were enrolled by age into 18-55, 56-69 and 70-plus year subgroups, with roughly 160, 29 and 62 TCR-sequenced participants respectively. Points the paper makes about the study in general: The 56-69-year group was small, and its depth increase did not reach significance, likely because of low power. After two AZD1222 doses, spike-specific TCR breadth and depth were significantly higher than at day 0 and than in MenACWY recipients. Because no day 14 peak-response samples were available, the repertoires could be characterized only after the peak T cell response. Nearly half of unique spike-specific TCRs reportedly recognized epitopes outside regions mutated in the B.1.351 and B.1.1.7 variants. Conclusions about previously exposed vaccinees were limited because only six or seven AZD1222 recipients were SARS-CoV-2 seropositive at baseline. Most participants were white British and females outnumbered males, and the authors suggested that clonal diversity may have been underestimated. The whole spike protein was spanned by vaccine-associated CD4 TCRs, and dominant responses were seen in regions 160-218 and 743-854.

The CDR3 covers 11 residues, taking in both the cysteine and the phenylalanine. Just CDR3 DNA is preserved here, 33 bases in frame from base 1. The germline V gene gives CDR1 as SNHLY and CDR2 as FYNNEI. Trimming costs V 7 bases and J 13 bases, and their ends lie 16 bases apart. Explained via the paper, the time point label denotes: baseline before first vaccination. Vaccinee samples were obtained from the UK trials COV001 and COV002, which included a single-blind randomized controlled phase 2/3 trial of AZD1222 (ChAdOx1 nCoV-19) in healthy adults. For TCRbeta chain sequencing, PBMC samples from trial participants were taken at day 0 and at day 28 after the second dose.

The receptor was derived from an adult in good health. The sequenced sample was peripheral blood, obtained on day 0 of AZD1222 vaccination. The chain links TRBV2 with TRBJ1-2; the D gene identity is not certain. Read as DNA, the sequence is TGTGCCAGCATGGCGGACTTGACTTCCACCTTC. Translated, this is CASMADLTSTF.